One sample yielded the 17 T cell receptor beta chains listed below, sequenced in a study of T cells in Graves' hyperthyroidism and ophthalmopathy. The investigators amplified TCR beta CDR3 regions from RNA transcripts. First-round RT-PCR of the TCR CDR3 relied on the HTBI primer set. TCRdb independently ran MiXCR on the multiplex PCR reads; one entry per CDR3 protein. The sample lists about 530,000 distinct CDR3 sequences; about 15% were seen once. The sequencing sample was made of blood. The receptors derive from a woman under 30 with Graves' ophthalmopathy.

This clonotype occurred many times. The V call is TRBV20-1, the J call TRBJ2-3; 9 bases map to TRBD2. Germline assignment: CDR1 DFQATT and CDR2 SNEGSKA (reference sequence). CDR3 length equals 14 residues. The CDR3 reads CSGQSGRSTDTQYF. The CDR3 DNA is TGCAGCGGACAGAGCGGGAGGAGCACAGATACGCAGTATTTT.

This clonotype was seen a handful of times. J is TRBJ1-1 and V is TRBV30; maybe TRBD1 (5 bases). CDR1 GTSNPN and CDR2 SVGIG come from the germline V gene (reference sequence). V lost 2 bases to trimming and J lost 1 base, with 8 bases between them. CDR3 size: 13 residues. CDR3 in amino acids: CAWSITGNTEAFF. Here the CDR3 DNA reads TGTGCCTGGAGTATAACAGGGAACACTGAAGCTTTCTTT.

The chain couples TRBV2 to TRBJ1-2, with 9 nucleotides matching TRBD1. Germline loops: CDR1 SNHLY, CDR2 FYNNEI. This CDR3 is 15 amino acids long. Trimming took 8 bases from V and 4 from J; bases not matched to a gene: 11. This CDR3 is CASRVGTGIGYGYTF. The CDR3 region has the DNA TGTGCCAGCCGGGTCGGGACAGGGATAGGCTATGGCTACACCTTC. Full variable domain (rest looked up from reference TRBV2 and TRBJ1-2): EPEVTQTPSHQVTQMGQEVILRCVPISNHLYFYWYRQILGQKVEFLVSFYNNEISEKSEIFDDQFSVERPDGSNFTLKIRSTKLEDSAMYFCASRVGTGIGYGYTFGSGTRLTVV.

This clonotype came up once. The genes are TRBV27 and TRBJ1-1; D is perhaps TRBD1 (5 bases). V was shortened by 4 bases and J by 7 bases, with 22 bases between the two germline ends. This CDR3 is 16 amino acids long. Germline V gene lookup returns CDR1 MNHEY and CDR2 SMNVEV (reference sequence). CDR3 bases: TGTGCCAGCAGTTACCGGGACGGAGGGATTGAACTTGAAGCTTTCTTT. The encoded protein is CASSYRDGGIELEAFF.

There are many counts of this clonotype. The genes are TRBV30 and TRBJ2-1; weak D call: TRBD2 (6 bases). The V end lost 4 bases, the J end lost 9 bases, and 16 bases lay between the germline ends. Germline CDR1 and CDR2: GTSNPN and SVGIG (reference sequence). The CDR3 is made up of 13 amino acids. CDR3: CAWNILAEGEQFF. The CDR3 nucleotides are TGTGCCTGGAACATTCTTGCGGAGGGTGAGCAGTTCTTC.

This clonotype was counted ten times or more. The chain joins TRBV6-1 to TRBJ2-3; weak D call: TRBD2 (5 bases). The germline CDR1 and CDR2 sequences are MNHNS and SASEGT. Deletions cut 5 bases from V and 6 bases from J, with 24 bases between. The CDR3 length is 17 residues. Here the CDR3 DNA reads TGTGCCAGCAGTCTAAGAGTGCCTTTTTCCCCGGGGGATACGCAGTATTTT. As protein: CASSLRVPFSPGDTQYF.

This clonotype appeared a few times. The chain links TRBV28 to TRBJ1-6, with TRBD1 identical over 10 bases. V shed 6 bases and J 9 bases; nucleotides not matched to a gene: 8. Germline V gives CDR1 MDHEN, CDR2 SYDVKM. There are 15 residues in the CDR3. In DNA, the CDR3 is TGTGCCAGCAGGTCGACAGGGGGCCTTCTTTCACCCCTCCACTTT. Translated: CASRSTGGLLSPLHF.

This clonotype was detected many times. V and J are TRBV30 and TRBJ1-1; D is undetermined. Between the trimmed V and J ends, which lost 6 bases and 1 base, there was a span of 9 bases. CDR3 length: 12 amino acids. Germline V gene sequence: CDR1 GTSNPN, CDR2 SVGIG (reference sequence). The DNA of the CDR3 is TGTGCCTGTTTCTTGGGGAACACTGAAGCTTTCTTT. It encodes CACFLGNTEAFF.

This clonotype was observed a handful of times. The gene calls are TRBV10-3 and TRBJ1-1, with 7 bases that match TRBD1. The trim removed 10 bases at V and 6 bases at J, leaving 17 bases unmatched. The CDR3 is made up of 15 amino acids. Germline CDR1 is ENHRY and CDR2 is SYGVKD. CDR3 protein: CATLDTTGRPSEAFF. CDR3 DNA sequence: TGTGCCACATTAGACACGACAGGGAGACCTTCTGAAGCTTTCTTT.

This clonotype was recorded many times. The chain carries TRBV13 and TRBJ1-1; 9 bases match TRBD1. The germline V gene has CDR1 PRHDT and CDR2 FYEKMQ (reference sequence). The CDR3 loop spans 15 amino acids. Germline trimming cut 5 bases from V and 4 bases from J; bases unmatched to any gene: 8. In nucleotides, the CDR3 is TGTGCCAGCAGCAGGACAGGGGCTCGGAGCACTGAAGCTTTCTTT. Amino acid sequence: CASSRTGARSTEAFF.

This clonotype was counted many times. CDR3: CSARGYRGDTEAFF. The CDR3 nucleotides are TGCAGTGCTAGAGGTTACAGGGGGGACACTGAAGCTTTCTTT. The rearrangement uses TRBV20-1 and TRBJ1-1, with 8 positions matching TRBD1. Per germline, CDR1 DFQATT and CDR2 SNEGSKA (reference sequence). This CDR3 spans 14 amino acids. The J segment lost 3 bases and the V segment lost 1 base, leaving 4 bases of the junction unmatched.

This clonotype was seen repeatedly, ten times or more. CDR3 sequence: CASSNLGLEPQHF. Written as DNA, the CDR3 is TGTGCCAGCAGTAACTTGGGTTTAGAGCCCCAGCATTTT. J is TRBJ1-5 and V is TRBV27, with D unresolved. V was pared by 5 bases and J by 8 bases, with 13 bases between. Germline V gives CDR1 MNHEY, CDR2 SMNVEV (reference sequence). The CDR3 runs 13 residues.

This clonotype has at least ten counts. The chain is built from TRBV15 and TRBJ2-7, with 7 bases fitting TRBD1. Germline trimming cut 5 bases from V and 2 bases from J; bases unmatched to any gene: 12. Germline CDR1 LNHNV, CDR2 YYDKDF (reference sequence). This CDR3 region has 16 residues. The chain's CDR3 is CATSDPGDRDPYEQYF. The CDR3 DNA reads as TGTGCCACCAGCGATCCTGGAGACAGGGACCCCTACGAGCAGTACTTC.

This clonotype was detected ten times or more. The gene calls are TRBV7-2 and TRBJ1-2; D perhaps matches TRBD1 (5 bases). Trimming removed 7 bases at V and 4 bases at J, with 13 bases between. The CDR3 has 13 amino acids. Germline CDR1 reads SGHTA; CDR2 reads FQGNSA. The CDR3, as DNA: TGTGCCAGCACCCTGGGCGGGGGCTATGGCTACACCTTC. It translates to CASTLGGGYGYTF.

The V gene is TRBV28, the J gene TRBJ2-5; 14 bases align to TRBD2. Per germline, CDR1 MDHEN and CDR2 SYDVKM. The V and J ends lost 6 bases and 5 bases, in that order; junction bases with no gene match: 5. The CDR3 contains 15 residues. The CDR3 region is CASRTSGGAWETQYF. In DNA form, the CDR3 reads TGTGCCAGCAGGACTAGCGGGGGGGCCTGGGAGACCCAGTACTTC.

With respect to this clonotype: A much larger clone sits a single nucleotide away, making a read error possible. The rearrangement uses TRBV3-1 and TRBJ2-2; TRBD2 aligns across 10 bases. CDR1 LGHDT and CDR2 YNNKEL come from the germline V gene (reference sequence). CDR3 size: 16 residues. CDR3 sequence: CASSQVLAGVTGELLF. CDR3 coding DNA: TGTGCCAGCAGCCAGGTCCTAGCGGGGGTTACCGGGGAGCTGCTTTTT.

This clonotype appeared many times. The rearrangement joins TRBV28 to TRBJ1-2; possibly TRBD1 for D (6 bases). CDR3 length: 15 amino acids. Between the trimmed V and J ends, which lost 5 bases and 1 base, there was a span of 14 bases. The germline V gene has CDR1 MDHEN and CDR2 SYDVKM. Here the CDR3 reads CASSPTGHNNYGYTF. The CDR3 region has the DNA TGTGCCAGCAGTCCGACAGGCCATAATAACTATGGCTACACCTTC.